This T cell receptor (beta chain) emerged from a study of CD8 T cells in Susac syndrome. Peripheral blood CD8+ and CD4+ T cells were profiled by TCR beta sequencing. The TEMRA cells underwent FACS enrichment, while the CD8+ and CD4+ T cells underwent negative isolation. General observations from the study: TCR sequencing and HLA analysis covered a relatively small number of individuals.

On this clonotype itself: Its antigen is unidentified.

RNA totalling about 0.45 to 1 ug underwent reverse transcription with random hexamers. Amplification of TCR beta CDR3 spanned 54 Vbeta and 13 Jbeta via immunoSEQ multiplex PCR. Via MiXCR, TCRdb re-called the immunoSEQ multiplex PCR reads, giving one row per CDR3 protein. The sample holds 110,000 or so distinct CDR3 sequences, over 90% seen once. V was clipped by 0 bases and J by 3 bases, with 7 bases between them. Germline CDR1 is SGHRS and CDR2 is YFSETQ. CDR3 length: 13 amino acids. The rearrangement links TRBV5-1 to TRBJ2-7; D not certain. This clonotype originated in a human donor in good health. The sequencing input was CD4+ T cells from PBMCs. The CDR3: CASSLGTDYEQYF. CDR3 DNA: TGCGCCAGCAGCTTGGGGACGGACTACGAGCAGTACTTC.